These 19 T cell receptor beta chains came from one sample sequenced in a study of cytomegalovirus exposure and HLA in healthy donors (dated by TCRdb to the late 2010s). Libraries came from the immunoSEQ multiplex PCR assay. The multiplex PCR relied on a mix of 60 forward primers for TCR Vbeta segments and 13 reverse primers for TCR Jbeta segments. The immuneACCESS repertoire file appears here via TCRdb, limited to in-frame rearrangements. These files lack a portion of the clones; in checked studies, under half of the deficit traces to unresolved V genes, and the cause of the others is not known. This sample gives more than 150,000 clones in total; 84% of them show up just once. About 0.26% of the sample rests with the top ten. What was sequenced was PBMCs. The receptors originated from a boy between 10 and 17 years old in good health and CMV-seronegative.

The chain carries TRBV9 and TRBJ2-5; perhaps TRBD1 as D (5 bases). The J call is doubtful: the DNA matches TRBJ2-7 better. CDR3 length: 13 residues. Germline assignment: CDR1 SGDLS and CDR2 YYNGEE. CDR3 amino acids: CASSVDSSYEQYF. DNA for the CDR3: TGTGCCAGCAGCGTCGACAGCTCCTACGAGCAGTACTTC.

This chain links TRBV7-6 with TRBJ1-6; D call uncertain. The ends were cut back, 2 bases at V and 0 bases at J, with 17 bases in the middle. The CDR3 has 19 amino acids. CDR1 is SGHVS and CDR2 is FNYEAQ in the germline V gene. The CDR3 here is CASSLISRDLSSYNSPLHF. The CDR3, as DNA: TGTGCCAGCAGCTTAATTTCCAGAGACTTAAGCTCCTATAATTCACCCCTCCACTTT.

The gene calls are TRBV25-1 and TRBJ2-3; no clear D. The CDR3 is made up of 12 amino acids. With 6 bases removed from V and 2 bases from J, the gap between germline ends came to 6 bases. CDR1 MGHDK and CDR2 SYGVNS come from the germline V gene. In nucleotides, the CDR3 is TGTGCCAGCAGGTCCTCCACAGATACGCAGTATTTT. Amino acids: CASRSSTDTQYF.

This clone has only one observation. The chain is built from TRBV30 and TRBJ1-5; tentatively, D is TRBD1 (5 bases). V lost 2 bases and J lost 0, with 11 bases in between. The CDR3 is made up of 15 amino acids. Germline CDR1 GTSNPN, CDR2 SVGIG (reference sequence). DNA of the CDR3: TGTGCCTGGAGTATCGACAGTTTTAGCAATCAGCCCCAGCATTTT. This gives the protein CAWSIDSFSNQPQHF. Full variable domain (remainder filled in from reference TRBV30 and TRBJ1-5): SQTIHQWPATLVQPVGSPLSLECTVEGTSNPNLYWYRQAAGRGLQLLFYSVGIGQISSEVPQNLSASRPQDRQFILSSKKLLLSDSGFYLCAWSIDSFSNQPQHFGDGTRLSIL.

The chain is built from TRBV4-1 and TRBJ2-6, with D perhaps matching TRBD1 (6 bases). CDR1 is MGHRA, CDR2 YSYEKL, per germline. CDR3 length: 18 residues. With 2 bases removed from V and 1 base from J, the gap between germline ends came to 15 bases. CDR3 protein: CASSQQQGFRSGANVLTF. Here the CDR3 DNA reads TGCGCCAGCAGCCAACAACAGGGCTTTAGGTCTGGGGCCAACGTCCTGACTTTC.

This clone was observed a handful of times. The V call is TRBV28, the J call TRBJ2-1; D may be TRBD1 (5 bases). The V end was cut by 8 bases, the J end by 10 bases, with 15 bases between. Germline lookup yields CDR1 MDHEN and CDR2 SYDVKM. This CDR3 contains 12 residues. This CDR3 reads CASQQGQREQFF. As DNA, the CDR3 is TGTGCCAGCCAGCAGGGTCAGAGGGAGCAGTTCTTC.

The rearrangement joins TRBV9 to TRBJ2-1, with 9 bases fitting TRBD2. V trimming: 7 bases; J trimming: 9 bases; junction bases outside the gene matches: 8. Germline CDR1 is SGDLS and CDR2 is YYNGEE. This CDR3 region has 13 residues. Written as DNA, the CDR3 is TGTGCCAGCGGCGCGGGGGGGCTCTTTGAGCAGTTCTTC. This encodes CASGAGGLFEQFF.

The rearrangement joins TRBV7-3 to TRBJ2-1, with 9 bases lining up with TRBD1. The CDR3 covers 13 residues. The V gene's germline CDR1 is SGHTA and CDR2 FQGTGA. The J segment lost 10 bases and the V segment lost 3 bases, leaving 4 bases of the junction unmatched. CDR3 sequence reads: CASSFTGTGEQFF. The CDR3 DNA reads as TGTGCCAGCAGCTTTACCGGGACAGGGGAGCAGTTCTTC.

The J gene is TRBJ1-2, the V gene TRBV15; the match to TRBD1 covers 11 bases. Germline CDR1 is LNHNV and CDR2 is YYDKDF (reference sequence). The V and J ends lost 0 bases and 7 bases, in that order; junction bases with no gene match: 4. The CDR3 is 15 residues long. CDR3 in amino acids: CATSRDRGTGGGYTF. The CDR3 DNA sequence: TGTGCCACCAGCAGAGATCGTGGGACAGGGGGTGGCTACACCTTC.

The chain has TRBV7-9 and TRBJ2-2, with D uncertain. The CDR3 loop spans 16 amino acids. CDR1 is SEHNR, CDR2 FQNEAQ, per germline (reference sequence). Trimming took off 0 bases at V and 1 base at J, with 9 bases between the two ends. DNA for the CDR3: TGTGCCAGCAGCTTAGCCTGGCAGGAGAACACCGGGGAGCTGTTTTTT. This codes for CASSLAWQENTGELFF.

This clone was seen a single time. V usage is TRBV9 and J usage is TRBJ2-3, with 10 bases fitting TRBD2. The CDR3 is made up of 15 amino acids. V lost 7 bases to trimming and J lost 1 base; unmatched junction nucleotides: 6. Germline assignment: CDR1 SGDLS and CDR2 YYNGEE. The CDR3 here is CASQEREGRTDTQYF. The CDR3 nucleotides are TGTGCCAGCCAGGAGCGGGAGGGCCGCACAGATACGCAGTATTTT.

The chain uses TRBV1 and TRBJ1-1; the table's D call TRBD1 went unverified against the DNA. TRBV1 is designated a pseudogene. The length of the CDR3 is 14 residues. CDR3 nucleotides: TGCACCAGCAGCGTCCCGGACAGAACGCTTGAAGCTTTCTTT. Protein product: CTSSVPDRTLEAFF.

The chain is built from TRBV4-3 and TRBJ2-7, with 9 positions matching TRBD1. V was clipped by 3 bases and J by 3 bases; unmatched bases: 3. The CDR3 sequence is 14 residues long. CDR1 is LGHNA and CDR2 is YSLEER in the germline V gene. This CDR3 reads CASSHRTGDYEQYF. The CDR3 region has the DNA TGCGCCAGCAGCCACCGGACAGGGGACTACGAGCAGTACTTC.

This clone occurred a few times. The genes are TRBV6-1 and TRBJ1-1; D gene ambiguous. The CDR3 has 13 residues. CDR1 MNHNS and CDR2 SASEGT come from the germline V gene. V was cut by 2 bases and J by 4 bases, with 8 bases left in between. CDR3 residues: CASSETVGTEAFF. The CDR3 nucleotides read TGTGCCAGCAGTGAAACAGTCGGCACTGAAGCTTTCTTT.

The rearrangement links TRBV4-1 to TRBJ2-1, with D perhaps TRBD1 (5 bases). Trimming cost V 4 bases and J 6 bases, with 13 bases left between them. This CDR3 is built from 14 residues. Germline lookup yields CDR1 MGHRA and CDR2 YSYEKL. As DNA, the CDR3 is TGCGCCAGCAGCCTAAGGGGTAGCTCCAATGAGCAGTTCTTC. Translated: CASSLRGSSNEQFF.

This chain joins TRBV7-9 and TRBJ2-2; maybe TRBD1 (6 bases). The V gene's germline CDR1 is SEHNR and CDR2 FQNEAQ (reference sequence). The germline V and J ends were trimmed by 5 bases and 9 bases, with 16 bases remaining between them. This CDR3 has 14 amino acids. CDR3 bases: TGTGCCAGCAGCACGGGATTACAGGGCTGGGAGCTGTTTTTT. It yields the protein CASSTGLQGWELFF.

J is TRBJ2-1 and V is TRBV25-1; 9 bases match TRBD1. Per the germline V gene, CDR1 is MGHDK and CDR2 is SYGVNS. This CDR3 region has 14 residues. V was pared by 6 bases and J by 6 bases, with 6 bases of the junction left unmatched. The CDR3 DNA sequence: TGTGCCAGCAGCCGGGACAGGGAGGGCAATGAGCAGTTCTTC. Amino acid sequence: CASSRDREGNEQFF.

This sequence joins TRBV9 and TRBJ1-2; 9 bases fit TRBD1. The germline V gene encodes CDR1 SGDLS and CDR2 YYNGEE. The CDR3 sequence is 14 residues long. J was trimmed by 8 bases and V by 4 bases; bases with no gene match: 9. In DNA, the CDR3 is TGTGCCAGCAGCCAACGGGACAGGGTGTTGGGCTACACCTTC. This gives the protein CASSQRDRVLGYTF.

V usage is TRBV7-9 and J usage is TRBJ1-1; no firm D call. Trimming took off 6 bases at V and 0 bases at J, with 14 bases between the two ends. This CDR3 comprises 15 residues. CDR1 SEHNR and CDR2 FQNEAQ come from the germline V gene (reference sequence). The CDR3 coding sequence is TGTGCCAGCAGTTTGACGGGGAAAATGAACACTGAAGCTTTCTTT. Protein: CASSLTGKMNTEAFF.